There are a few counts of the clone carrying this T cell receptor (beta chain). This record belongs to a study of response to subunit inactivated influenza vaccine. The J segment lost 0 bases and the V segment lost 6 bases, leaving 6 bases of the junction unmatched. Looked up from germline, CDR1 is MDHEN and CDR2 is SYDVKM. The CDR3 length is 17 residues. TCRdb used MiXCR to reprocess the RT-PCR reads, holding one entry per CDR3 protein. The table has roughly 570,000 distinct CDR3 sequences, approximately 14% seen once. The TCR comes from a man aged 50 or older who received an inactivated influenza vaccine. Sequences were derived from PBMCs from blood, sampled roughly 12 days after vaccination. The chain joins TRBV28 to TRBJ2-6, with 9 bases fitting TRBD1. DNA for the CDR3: TGTGCCAGCAGGGACCGGGACAGGGCCTCTGGGGCCAACGTCCTGACTTTC. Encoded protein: CASRDRDRASGANVLTF.